These T cell receptor beta chains were read from a single sample in a study of cytomegalovirus exposure and HLA in healthy donors. TCRdb keeps only in-frame clones here, not all; method: immunoSEQ multiplex PCR. The data show fewer than 250,000 clones, around 86% seen once. Material: PBMCs. These TCRs come from a woman between 18 and 29 years old in good health and CMV-seropositive. Each CDR3 is given with its conserved first and last residue. D genes are given only for firm matches. Clone size appears in some rows only: once, few, many, or a class for an expanded clone.

v_gene,d_gene,abundance,j_gene,len,CDR3nt,CDR3aa
TRBV6-1,.,.,TRBJ1-5,18,TGTGCCAGCAGTGATATTGAGGTTAGTCAGATCCTCCTTTGGCCCCAGCATTTT,CASSDIEVSQILLWPQHF
TRBV13,TRBD2,.,TRBJ2-1,15,TGTGCCAGCAGCCAGCGGCTAGCGGGAGACAATGAGCAGTTCTTC,CASSQRLAGDNEQFF
TRBV27,TRBD1,.,TRBJ1-1,17,TGTGCCAGCAGTTTAGGCCCGGCAGGGGGAGAGTACACTGAAGCTTTCTTT,CASSLGPAGGEYTEAFF
TRBV2,TRBD1,.,TRBJ1-5,14,TGTGCCAGCAGGGGACAGGTGAGCAATCAGCCCCAGCATTTT,CASRGQVSNQPQHF
TRBV25-1,.,.,TRBJ1-1,13,TGTGCCAGCAGTGGGGAGTGGAACACTGAAGCTTTCTTT,CASSGEWNTEAFF
TRBV19,TRBD1,.,TRBJ1-1,16,TGTGCCAGTAGTGTGCCTGCTACAGGGGGGTACACTGAAGCTTTCTTT,CASSVPATGGYTEAFF
TRBV9,TRBD1,.,TRBJ2-2,17,TGTGCCAGCAGCGAAGCCGGGACAGGGGGAGGCACCGGGGAGCTGTTTTTT,CASSEAGTGGGTGELFF
TRBV12-5,.,.,TRBJ2-2,12,TGTGCTAGTAAGGCGGACACCGGGGAGCTGTTTTTT,CASKADTGELFF
TRBV19,TRBD1,.,TRBJ2-7,13,TGTGCCAGTAGCCATCGGGACAGGGACGAGCAGTACTTC,CASSHRDRDEQYF
TRBV6-5,.,.,TRBJ1-3,14,TGTGCCTGCAGTCGGGAAGTCTCTGGAAACACCATATATTTT,CACSREVSGNTIYF
TRBV5-1,TRBD1,.,TRBJ1-2,16,TGCGCCAGCAGCAAATGGACAGGGATGAAAAAATATGGCTACACCTTC,CASSKWTGMKKYGYTF
TRBV9,.,.,TRBJ1-3,15,TGTGCCAGCAGCCCAGGAGGGGACTCTGGAAACACCATATATTTT,CASSPGGDSGNTIYF
TRBV28,TRBD1,.,TRBJ1-5,16,TGTGCCAGCAGTTTTATTAGCACAGGGGGGTATCAGCCCCAGCATTTT,CASSFISTGGYQPQHF
TRBV9,.,.,TRBJ2-1,15,TGTGCCAGCAGCGGACGGGGGACGACCTACAATGAGCAGTTCTTC,CASSGRGTTYNEQFF
TRBV30,.,.,TRBJ2-1,11,TGTGCCTGGTGGGGCGGAACCGAGCAGTTCTTC,CAWWGGTEQFF
TRBV30,TRBD2,.,TRBJ2-1,16,TGTGCCTGGACCCGACTAGCGGGAGGCCTATACAATGAGCAGTTCTTC,CAWTRLAGGLYNEQFF
TRBV19,TRBD1,.,TRBJ2-7,15,TGTGCCAGTAGTTCGAGGGGGACAGTGGAGGTTGGGCAGTACTTC,CASSSRGTVEVGQYF
TRBV6-6,.,.,TRBJ2-2,15,TGTGCCAGCATTGCTACAGGGAGGGATACCGGGGAGCTGTTTTTT,CASIATGRDTGELFF
TRBV7-3,.,.,TRBJ2-5,13,TGTGCCAGCAGCCCCGCCGAGGTGGAGACCCAGTACTTC,CASSPAEVETQYF
TRBV5-4,.,.,TRBJ2-2,16,TGTGCCAGCAGCTTACGTCCAGGGGGGTATACCGGGGAGCTGTTTTTT,CASSLRPGGYTGELFF
TRBV23-1,TRBD1,.,TRBJ2-7,12,TGCGCCAGCCCGACAGGGGTATCCGAGCAGTACTTC,CASPTGVSEQYF
TRBV28,TRBD1,.,TRBJ1-2,15,TGTGCCAGCAGTTTTAATAACAGGGGTTGGTATGGCTACACCTTC,CASSFNNRGWYGYTF
TRBV27,.,few,TRBJ1-1,13,TGTGCCAGCAGTTGGGCAGGGAACACTGAAGCTTTCTTT,CASSWAGNTEAFF
TRBV27,TRBD1,.,TRBJ1-1,14,TGTGCCAGCAGCCCAGGGGGAACGAACACTGAAGCTTTCTTT,CASSPGGTNTEAFF
TRBV7-2,.,once,TRBJ2-1,15,TGTGCCAGCAGCTTGGGGAGTCAGAGATACAATGAGCAGTTCTTC,CASSLGSQRYNEQFF
TRBV5-1,TRBD2,.,TRBJ2-7,19,TGCGCCAGCAGCTACTGGACTAGCGGGAGGGTTTTATTTCTCTACGAGCAGTACTTC,CASSYWTSGRVLFLYEQYF
TRBV13,.,.,TRBJ1-5,14,TGTGCCAGCAGCCCTCAGGGGACCAATCAGCCCCAGCATTTT,CASSPQGTNQPQHF
TRBV6-5,.,.,TRBJ1-2,15,TGTGCCAGCAGTTACTCGCTAGGATATAACTATGGCTACACCTTC,CASSYSLGYNYGYTF
TRBV11-2,.,.,TRBJ2-7,16,TGTGCCAGCAGCTTAGATCTTGGGACTGGCTCCTACGAGCAGTACTTC,CASSLDLGTGSYEQYF